The clone carrying this TCR beta chain was seen a few times. As yet, its antigen is unknown. V gave up 0 bases and J gave up 10 bases, with 15 bases separating them. The CDR3 loop spans 14 amino acids. Per the germline V gene, CDR1 is SGHTA and CDR2 is FQGNSA. This sample is part of a study of T-cell reconstitution after alpha-beta-depleted transplantation in children. Study-wide points: After transplant, high TCRbeta diversity at day 60 in some patients arose from surviving recipient T cells and thymic progenitors.

The TCRbeta library was prepared with unique molecular identifiers. TCRdb fed the PCR reads into MiXCR, producing one record per CDR3 protein. The sample shows hundreds of thousands of distinct CDR3 sequences, 13% of them seen only once. Sample: PBMCs, mostly from graft donor cells, taken 360 days after TCRalphabeta/CD19-depleted stem cell transplant. The sequence derives from a male patient younger than 18 who had a stem cell transplant for acute myeloid leukemia, so the T cells may come from the graft donor. The chain links TRBV7-2 to TRBJ1-1, with D maybe TRBD1 (5 bases). The CDR3 here is CASSLASFGTPAFF. The DNA of the CDR3 is TGTGCCAGCAGCTTAGCGTCATTCGGGACTCCAGCTTTCTTT. The whole variable domain, remainder taken from reference TRBV7-2 and TRBJ1-1, is GAGVSQSPSNKVTEKGKDVELRCDPISGHTALYWYRQSLGQGLEFLIYFQGNSAPDKSGLPSDRFSAERTGGSVSTLTIQRTQQEDSAVYLCASSLASFGTPAFFGQGTRLTVV.